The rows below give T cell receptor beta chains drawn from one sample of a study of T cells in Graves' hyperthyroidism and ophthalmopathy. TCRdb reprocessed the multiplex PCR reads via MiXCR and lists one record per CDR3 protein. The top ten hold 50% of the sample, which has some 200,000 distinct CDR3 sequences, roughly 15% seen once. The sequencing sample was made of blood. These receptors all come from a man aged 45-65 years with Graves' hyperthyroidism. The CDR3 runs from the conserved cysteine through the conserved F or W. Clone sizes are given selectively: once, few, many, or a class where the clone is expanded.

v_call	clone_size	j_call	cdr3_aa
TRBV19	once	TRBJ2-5	CASSTLRAKTQYF
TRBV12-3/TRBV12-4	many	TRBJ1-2	CASSPPSRVYYGYTF
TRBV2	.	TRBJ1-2	CASSDTGAGGYTF
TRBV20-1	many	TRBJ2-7	CSARRQLVYEQYF
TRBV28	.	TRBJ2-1	CASSPEEGSYNEQFF
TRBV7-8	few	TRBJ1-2	CASSRGQAANYGYTF
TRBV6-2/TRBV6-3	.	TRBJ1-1	CASSYWEEGGNTEAFF
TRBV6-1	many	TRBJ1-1	CASKPPSNTEAFF
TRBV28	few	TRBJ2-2	CASSFVGMGELFF
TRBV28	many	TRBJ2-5	CASSLWTLGETQYF
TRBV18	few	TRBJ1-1	CASSVQGSDTEAFF
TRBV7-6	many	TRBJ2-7	CASSTSASGTYEQYF
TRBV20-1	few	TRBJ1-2	CSATGQNYGYTF
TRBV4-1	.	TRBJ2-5	CASSQDRLAGNLKETQYF
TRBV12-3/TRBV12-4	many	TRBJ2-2	CASTTSLNTGELFF
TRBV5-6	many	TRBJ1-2	CASSLNRGNYGYTF
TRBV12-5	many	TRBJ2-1	CASGLRDYDNEQFF
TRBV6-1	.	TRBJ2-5	CASTRGGLRQETQYF
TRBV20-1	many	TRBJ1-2	CSASQLSGLGYTF
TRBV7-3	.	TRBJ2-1	CASSLKSGAGYNEQFF
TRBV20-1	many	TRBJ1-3	CSARVGGPGNTIYF
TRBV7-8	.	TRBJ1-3	CASSSPQTGNTIYF
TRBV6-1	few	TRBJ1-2	CASSGGTGGIVPYGYTF
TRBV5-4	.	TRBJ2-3	CASSSSGSAQYF